A single sample gave rise to the 14 T cell receptor beta chains below, sequenced in a study of blood T cell repertoires in COVID-19. The method was immunoSEQ multiplex PCR; TCRdb's version includes in-frame clones alone and lacks a portion of them. The sample records some 160,000 clones, about 80% being singletons. The source material was peripheral blood. Receptors were obtained from a man aged 70 or older with active or convalescent COVID-19.

CDR3 amino acids: CASSTRSLAVAEAFF. The CDR3 nucleotides are TGTGCCAGCAGCACCCGATCGTTGGCAGTCGCTGAAGCTTTCTTT. This chain connects TRBV7-9 to TRBJ1-1; D remains unclear. CDR1 SEHNR and CDR2 FQNEAQ come from the germline V gene (reference sequence). This CDR3 contains 15 residues. The V gene lost 5 bases and the J gene lost 6 bases, with 19 bases spanning the gap.

The chain uses TRBV5-1 and TRBJ1-2; D possibly corresponds to TRBD1 (5 bases). This CDR3 region has 15 residues. Trimming took 5 bases from V and 4 from J, leaving 18 bases between them. Looked up from germline, CDR1 is SGHRS and CDR2 is YFSETQ. The CDR3 DNA reads as TGCGCCAGCAGGTGGACGGGGGGGGACCCCTATGGCTACACCTTC. Translated: CASRWTGGDPYGYTF.

This chain joins TRBV15 and TRBJ2-5, with 9 bases lining up with TRBD1. This CDR3 comprises 20 residues. After removal of 3 bases from V and 1 base from J, the junction contained 18 bases not matched to a gene. CDR1 and CDR2 from the germline V gene are LNHNV and YYDKDF (reference sequence). The CDR3 protein is CATSSTNGVWTGDRQETQYF. DNA for the CDR3: TGTGCCACCAGCAGCACCAATGGAGTTTGGACAGGGGATCGCCAAGAGACCCAGTACTTC.

V gene TRBV30 combines with J gene TRBJ2-5, with no clear D. V was cut by 6 bases and J by 0 bases, with 17 bases left in between. From germline, CDR1 is GTSNPN and CDR2 SVGIG (reference sequence). The CDR3 is 15 residues long. This CDR3 is CACNLSPSYQETQYF. CDR3 sequence (DNA): TGTGCCTGCAACCTTAGCCCCTCGTACCAAGAGACCCAGTACTTC.

The V gene is TRBV5-1, the J gene TRBJ1-2; perhaps TRBD1 as D (5 bases). Trimming removed 4 bases from V and 3 bases from J, with 16 bases in between. This CDR3 has 15 amino acids. The V gene's germline CDR1 is SGHRS and CDR2 YFSETQ. The CDR3 loop reads CASSLPQTDYYGYTF. CDR3 nucleotide sequence: TGCGCCAGCAGCCTTCCCCAGACAGACTACTATGGCTACACCTTC.

The chain combines TRBV18 with TRBJ1-1; D possibly corresponds to TRBD1 (5 bases). Trimming took off 1 base at V and 8 bases at J, with 14 bases between the two ends. The germline gives CDR1 KGHSH, CDR2 LQKENI. The CDR3 runs 14 residues. This CDR3 reads CASSPHAGGEEAFF. CDR3 bases: TGTGCCAGCTCACCACACGCGGGGGGAGAGGAAGCTTTCTTT.

CDR3: CASSSGLASSEQFF. In DNA, the CDR3 is TGTGCCAGCAGTTCTGGGCTAGCCTCAAGTGAGCAGTTCTTC. The gene calls are TRBV28 and TRBJ2-1; weak D call: TRBD2 (5 bases). CDR1 is MDHEN and CDR2 is SYDVKM in the germline V gene. With 4 bases removed from V and 9 bases from J, the gap between germline ends came to 16 bases. The CDR3 length is 14 residues. The variable domain in full, completed from reference TRBV28 and TRBJ2-1, reads DVKVTQSSRYLVKRTGEKVFLECVQDMDHENMFWYRQDPGLGLRLIYFSYDVKMKEKGDIPEGYSVSREKKERFSLILESASTNQTSMYLCASSSGLASSEQFFGPGTRLTVL.

This clone was seen only a few times. Germline and junction disagree at one end, which may indicate a read error. The rearrangement joins TRBV6-2 or TRBV6-3 to TRBJ2-7; D possibly corresponds to TRBD2 (6 bases). The CDR3 consists of 13 residues. Germline CDR1 MNHEY, CDR2 SVGEGT. CDR3 protein: CASTYGDFGEQYF. The CDR3 DNA follows: TGTGCCAGCACTTACGGGGACTTCGGCGAGCAGTACTTC.

V and J are TRBV24-1 and TRBJ2-1; 9 bases map to TRBD1. CDR1 is KGHDR, CDR2 SFDVKD, per germline. The junction had 10 bases not matched to a gene; V was cut back by 3 bases and J by 8 bases. The CDR3 has 16 residues. The chain's CDR3 is CATSDRTGEGLDEQFF. In DNA, the CDR3 is TGTGCCACCAGTGATCGGACAGGGGAGGGGTTGGATGAGCAGTTCTTC.

The chain combines TRBV6-2 or TRBV6-3 with TRBJ2-1, with 9 bases aligning to TRBD2. Trimming removed 2 bases from V and 8 bases from J; junction bases left unmatched: 13. The CDR3 covers 17 residues. Germline CDR1 reads MNHEY; CDR2 reads SVGEGT. CDR3 region: CASSYRPLAGGPYEQFF. The CDR3 DNA reads as TGTGCCAGCAGTTACCGGCCCTTGGCGGGAGGGCCGTATGAGCAGTTCTTC.

The chain is built from TRBV5-4 and TRBJ1-5, with 10 nucleotides matching TRBD1. The ends lost 3 bases at V and 7 bases at J; junction bases unmatched: 4. This CDR3 contains 14 residues. The V gene's germline CDR1 is SGHNT and CDR2 YYREEE (reference sequence). The CDR3 sequence: CASSYRQGAQPQHF. In DNA form, the CDR3 reads TGTGCCAGCAGCTACCGACAGGGGGCACAGCCCCAGCATTTT.

V is TRBV5-1 and J is TRBJ1-5, with D possibly matching TRBD1 (5 bases). V was cut by 1 base and J by 6 bases, with 14 bases left in between. Germline V gene sequence: CDR1 SGHRS, CDR2 YFSETQ. There are 15 residues in the CDR3. Here the CDR3 DNA reads TGCGCCAGCAGCTTGACTCCGGGGGGTCGTCAGCCCCAGCATTTT. It translates to CASSLTPGGRQPQHF.

This clone was found once. The chain carries TRBV20-1 and TRBJ2-1; TRBD2 aligns across 8 bases. This CDR3 spans 15 amino acids. The ends lost 3 bases at V and 6 bases at J; junction bases unmatched: 10. Looked up from germline, CDR1 is DFQATT and CDR2 is SNEGSKA (reference sequence). CDR3 in DNA: TGCAGTGCTAGTTTACGCCTAGCGGGTCGCAATGAGCAGTTCTTC. This sequence encodes CSASLRLAGRNEQFF.

The rearrangement joins TRBV7-2 to TRBJ2-1; D perhaps matches TRBD2 (5 bases). Germline V lookup: CDR1 SGHTA, CDR2 FQGNSA. CDR3 length: 15 residues. V shed 1 base and J shed 4 bases, with 11 bases lying between them. The chain's CDR3 is CASSLGAAVYNEQFF. The DNA for the CDR3 is TGTGCCAGCAGCTTAGGAGCGGCGGTTTACAATGAGCAGTTCTTC.